The 23 T cell receptor beta chains in this list originate from one sample, sequenced in a study of blood T cell repertoires in COVID-19. The method was immunoSEQ multiplex PCR; TCRdb's version includes in-frame clones alone and lacks a portion of them. The repertoire includes tens of thousands of clones, around 80% of them detected once, and under 4% sits in the top ten. The sample consisted of peripheral blood. The receptors here all came from a man in his 60s with acute or convalescent COVID-19.

J is TRBJ2-7 and V is TRBV7-2; 12 bases fit TRBD2. V was pared by 6 bases and J by 3 bases, with 6 bases of the junction left unmatched. This CDR3 contains 15 residues. Germline CDR1 and CDR2: SGHTA and FQGNSA. The CDR3 sequence is CASSRSSGRGYEQYF. CDR3 bases: TGTGCCAGCAGTCGTTCTAGCGGGAGGGGCTACGAGCAGTACTTC.

The sample holds one count of this clone. V gene TRBV28 combines with J gene TRBJ1-5; D is unresolved. CDR1 is MDHEN and CDR2 is SYDVKM in the germline V gene. CDR3 length: 10 residues. Trimming shortened V by 6 bases and J by 11 bases, and 8 bases separated the two germline ends. The CDR3 reads CASSHMAQHF. The DNA for the CDR3 is TGTGCCAGCAGCCACATGGCCCAGCATTTT.

V usage is TRBV9 and J usage is TRBJ2-1, with 11 bases fitting TRBD2. The CDR3 has 15 residues. The junction had 13 bases not matched to a gene; V was cut back by 4 bases and J by 13 bases. Germline values: CDR1 SGDLS, CDR2 YYNGEE. The CDR3, as DNA: TGTGCCAGCAGCATCGGACTAGCGGGTCGTCAAGCCCAGTTCTTC. Amino acids: CASSIGLAGRQAQFF.

The rearrangement uses TRBV6-1 and TRBJ1-2, with D maybe TRBD1 (6 bases). This CDR3 region has 14 residues. CDR1 and CDR2 from the germline V gene are MNHNS and SASEGT. The ends were cut back, 1 base at V and 4 bases at J, with 10 bases in the middle. The CDR3 loop is CASSEVGGGYGYTF. The CDR3 DNA reads TGTGCCAGCAGTGAAGTTGGGGGCGGCTATGGCTACACCTTC.

CDR3 in amino acids: CASSQDLDVLKVGYTF. For the CDR3, the DNA is TGTGCCAGCAGCCAAGATCTTGACGTACTAAAAGTAGGCTACACCTTC. The chain recombines TRBV3-1 (or the pseudogene TRBV3-2) with TRBJ1-2; D unclear. The germline CDR1 and CDR2 sequences are LGHDT and YNNKEL (reference sequence). The CDR3 loop spans 16 amino acids. Trimming cost V 0 bases and J 8 bases, with 19 bases left between them.

This chain uses TRBV5-4 with TRBJ1-6; TRBD1 matches 8 bases. The CDR3 has 15 amino acids. Germline V gene lookup returns CDR1 SGHNT and CDR2 YYREEE (reference sequence). J was trimmed by 9 bases and V by 0 bases; bases with no gene match: 5. CDR3: CASSLETGGGSPLHF. For the CDR3, the DNA is TGTGCCAGCAGCTTGGAAACAGGGGGTGGTTCACCCCTCCACTTT.

The chain carries TRBV9 and TRBJ2-1, with 14 nucleotides matching TRBD2. Germline values: CDR1 SGDLS, CDR2 YYNGEE. The CDR3 extends over 17 amino acids. The V gene end was trimmed by 0 bases and the J gene end by 6 bases; junction bases not matched to a gene: 5. The CDR3 DNA sequence: TGTGCCAGCAGCGTAGCTACCGGACTAGCGGGAGGCAATGAGCAGTTCTTC. Translation gives CASSVATGLAGGNEQFF.

The chain is built from TRBV5-8 and TRBJ1-4; TRBD1 aligns across 9 bases. The V gene end was trimmed by 4 bases and the J gene end by 7 bases; junction bases not matched to a gene: 5. The CDR3 loop spans 14 amino acids. CDR1 SGHTS and CDR2 YDEGEE come from the germline V gene. CDR3 bases: TGTGCCAGCAGCGGGGGACAGGGACTTGAAAAACTGTTTTTT. Amino acid sequence: CASSGGQGLEKLFF.

This chain links TRBV6-5 with TRBJ2-2; D is ambiguous. This CDR3 has 13 amino acids. Trimming left V 5 bases short and J 1 base short, with 5 bases between. CDR1 and CDR2 (germline): MNHEY, SVGAGI. The CDR3 bases are TGTGCCAGCAGTCCAGGGAACACCGGGGAGCTGTTTTTT. This sequence encodes CASSPGNTGELFF.

This chain joins TRBV7-9 and TRBJ2-4; D is undetermined. The V end lost 5 bases, the J end lost 6 bases, and 17 bases lay between the germline ends. The length of the CDR3 is 15 residues. Germline V lookup: CDR1 SEHNR, CDR2 FQNEAQ (reference sequence). Here the CDR3 reads CASSLYLGDGNIQYF. The CDR3 DNA sequence: TGTGCCAGCAGCCTGTATCTTGGAGATGGAAACATTCAGTACTTC.

This chain joins TRBV4-1 and TRBJ2-7, with 10 bases aligning to TRBD2. The CDR3 extends over 15 amino acids. Germline V lookup: CDR1 MGHRA, CDR2 YSYEKL. Unmatched junction bases numbered 7, after V lost 3 bases and J lost 5 bases. The DNA for the CDR3 is TGCGCCAGCAGCCAGGGATCTAGCGGGAGAAACGAGCAGTACTTC. Amino acids: CASSQGSSGRNEQYF.

This chain joins TRBV30 and TRBJ2-3; no reliable D call. The V and J ends lost 4 bases and 1 base respectively, with 3 bases between them. CDR1 is GTSNPN, CDR2 SVGIG, per germline (reference sequence). The CDR3 is 11 residues long. CDR3 residues: CAWTGTDTQYF. CDR3 sequence (DNA): TGTGCCTGGACCGGCACAGATACGCAGTATTTT.

The chain has TRBV7-8 and TRBJ2-5, with unresolved D. Germline CDR1 reads SGHVS; CDR2 reads FQNEAQ. Trimming took off 6 bases at V and 5 bases at J, with 19 bases between the two ends. The CDR3 extends over 15 amino acids. CDR3 sequence: CASRLLRGLGETQYF. The CDR3 DNA reads as TGTGCCAGCAGGCTTCTCCGAGGCCTTGGCGAGACCCAGTACTTC.

This chain uses TRBV9 with TRBJ1-5; maybe TRBD1 (5 bases). V lost 2 bases to trimming and J lost 11 bases, with 14 bases between them. The CDR3 is made up of 13 amino acids. Germline lookup yields CDR1 SGDLS and CDR2 YYNGEE. CDR3 bases: TGTGCCAGCAGCGTGGGGGACGGGGGGACCCAGCATTTT. It yields the protein CASSVGDGGTQHF.

The CDR3 protein is CASSFGGSTEAFF. The CDR3 nucleotides are TGTGCCAGCAGCTTCGGGGGGAGCACTGAAGCTTTCTTT. V usage is TRBV7-3 and J usage is TRBJ1-1; weak D call: TRBD1 (5 bases). The V and J ends lost 3 bases and 4 bases respectively, with 9 bases between them. This CDR3 has 13 amino acids. Germline V gene data show CDR1 as SGHTA and CDR2 as FQGTGA.

The chain employs TRBV19 and TRBJ2-7; a possible D gene is TRBD2 (6 bases). CDR1 and CDR2 from the germline V gene are LNHDA and SQIVND (reference sequence). CDR3 length equals 15 residues. V was clipped by 4 bases and J by 0 bases, with 13 bases between them. CDR3 amino acids: CASSSLAQSSYEQYF. For the CDR3, the DNA is TGTGCCAGTAGTAGTCTAGCGCAGAGCTCCTACGAGCAGTACTTC.

The V and J genes are TRBV18 and TRBJ2-1; no definite D call. CDR1 is KGHSH and CDR2 is LQKENI in the germline V gene. The V and J ends lost 0 bases and 6 bases respectively, with 12 bases between them. The CDR3 runs to 15 residues. Here the CDR3 reads CASSPPSQAGNEQFF. The CDR3 coding sequence is TGTGCCAGCTCACCACCGTCCCAGGCAGGCAATGAGCAGTTCTTC. The complete variable domain, with remaining parts taken from reference TRBV18 and TRBJ2-1, reads NAGVMQNPRHLVRRRGQEARLRCSPMKGHSHVYWYRQLPEEGLKFMVYLQKENIIDESGMPKERFSAEFPKEGPSILRIQQVVRGDSAAYFCASSPPSQAGNEQFFGPGTRLTVL.

The chain links TRBV7-3 to TRBJ2-3; TRBD2 agrees at 8 bases. The CDR3 consists of 15 residues. V gave up 4 bases and J gave up 3 bases; unmatched junction bases: 6. Germline CDR1 and CDR2: SGHTA and FQGTGA. CDR3 amino acids: CASSSAAGGTDTQYF. The DNA for the CDR3 is TGTGCCAGCAGCTCCGCCGCGGGAGGAACAGATACGCAGTATTTT.

This chain links TRBV12-3 or TRBV12-4 with TRBJ1-4, with D perhaps TRBD1 (5 bases). Deletions cut 7 bases from V and 8 bases from J, with 8 bases between. The CDR3 has 11 residues. CDR3 DNA sequence: TGTGCCAGCACCCGGGGGGAAAAACTGTTTTTT. It codes for CASTRGEKLFF.

V is TRBV7-8 and J is TRBJ2-3, with TRBD2 matching 11 bases. CDR3 length: 17 residues. The junction had 9 bases not matched to a gene; V was cut back by 5 bases and J by 2 bases. CDR1 is SGHVS and CDR2 is FQNEAQ in the germline V gene. As DNA, the CDR3 is TGTGCCAGCAGCAATAGACTAGCGGGACCTCTCACAGATACGCAGTATTTT. It encodes CASSNRLAGPLTDTQYF.

The V call is TRBV5-4, the J call TRBJ2-3; 10 bases are shared with TRBD1. Germline loops: CDR1 SGHNT, CDR2 YYREEE (reference sequence). The CDR3 length is 15 residues. The V segment lost 5 bases and the J segment 3 bases; nucleotides outside the gene matches: 6. The CDR3 loop reads CASRRADRGTDTQYF. DNA for the CDR3: TGTGCCAGCAGGCGGGCGGACAGGGGGACAGATACGCAGTATTTT. Combining the CDR3 with reference TRBV5-4 and TRBJ2-3 gives the whole variable domain ETGVTQSPTHLIKTRGQQVTLRCSSQSGHNTVSWYQQALGQGPQFIFQYYREEENGRGNFPPRFSGLQFPNYSSELNVNALELDDSALYLCASRRADRGTDTQYFGPGTRLTVL.

The chain combines TRBV5-6 with TRBJ2-3; the match to TRBD2 covers 7 bases. After removal of 4 bases from V and 10 bases from J, the junction contained 21 bases not matched to a gene. The CDR3 spans 17 residues. CDR1 and CDR2 (germline): SGHDT, YYEEEE. The CDR3 bases are TGTGCCAGCAGCGCGTCTCCCCTGACTAGCAAGACGCAAGCGCAGTATTTT. As protein: CASSASPLTSKTQAQYF.

The V gene is TRBV7-9, the J gene TRBJ1-2; D is undetermined. Germline-derived CDR1 and CDR2 are SEHNR and FQNEAQ (reference sequence). The CDR3 runs to 14 residues. Trimming removed 0 bases at V and 8 bases at J, with 13 bases between. The CDR3 coding sequence is TGTGCCAGCAGCTTAGCCGCTGAGGGATGGGGCTACACCTTC. Its translation: CASSLAAEGWGYTF.